This TCR beta chain comes out of a study of human T cells and chemical hapten exposure (dated by TCRdb to about 2021). Background on the whole study: For sensitization, 2% DPC in acetone was applied to a roughly 2 cm by roughly 2 cm area of upper inner arm skin. Alopecia areata with under or over 50% scalp involvement, alopecia totalis and alopecia universalis were represented in the patient cohort, which was mostly female. Patient blood was sampled pre-sensitization (week 0) and at 2, 6 and about 24 weeks after DPC sensitization. Weekly therapeutic DPC doses were additionally applied to the scalp of patients throughout the approximately 25-week study period. Patch testing on the upper back used Finn chambers containing 0.01% DPC, with scoring done after 6 days according to International Contact Dermatitis Research Group standards. Approximately 28 alopecia patients provided blood for TCR sequencing at one to four time points (pre-sensitization, 2, 6 and 24 weeks). In alopecia patients, the study followed how the peripheral blood TCR repertoire changed in vivo over primary and secondary sensitization to diphenylcyclopropenone (DPC), a hapten. Libraries were combined into a pool for sequencing, and differences in TCR yield between samples came mainly from small differences in library volumes within the pool.

The CDR1 and CDR2 encoded by the germline V gene (reference sequence) are LNHDA and SQIVND. The CDR3 spans 15 residues, from the cysteine through the phenylalanine. Only CDR3 DNA remains: 45 bases, in frame from the first base. At the junction V is shortened by 6 bases and J by 2 bases, with 17 bases in between. On the study overall, not on this receptor specifically: Significantly more large CDR3 similarity clusters were formed by expanded TCRs than by pre-sensitization or healthy control sets, consistent with antigen-driven responses. The number of PT1 expanded TCRs positively correlated with patch test score, significant at thresholds 8, 16 and 32 but not 4. Because every patient had alopecia, a presumed autoimmune disease, the patients' immune response might differ from that of healthy individuals. No change with DPC sensitization was found in the number of TCRs above 1 in 1000 frequency, and no evidence of global repertoire structure alterations was found. Repeated subsampling changed both the strength of the expansion versus patch-test correlation and the threshold at which that correlation became significant.

This clonotype was counted many times. Its antigen specificity is not known. No much larger clone exists at a distance of one base, and base qualities are not known. According to the study, the label for this sample's time point signals: pre-sensitization, week 0. The treatment or condition label for this specimen denotes: therapeutic diphenylcyclopropenone sensitization with weekly scalp DPC. At every patch-test visit, the blood draw took place before the patch test was put on. Patients were eligible if aged 18 to 70, diagnosed with alopecia and judged suitable for DPC therapy, and pregnant patients were excluded. Total RNA was extracted from unfractionated whole blood that had been collected in Tempus Blood RNA tubes. The library came from RACE. Sequencer: NextSeq 500. Library preparation attached unique molecular identifiers to individual cDNA molecules for quantitative, reproducible TCR counting. From each blood RNA sample, both TCR alpha and TCR beta chains were sequenced. For the original study's pipeline: A median of about 87,000 TCRs per sample was observed, with a range of 23,224 to 690,600. V, J and CDR3 annotation of the TCR reads was carried out using the Decombinator software suite. For PS versus PT1 abundance plots, all samples were subsampled to the same number of TCRs (28,000). Expanded TCRs were defined as absent before sensitization and observed at least eight times at the 2-week time point. The raw public reads went through TCRdb reprocessing: fastp at Q25, MiXCR clone calling, in-frame beta chains kept. Duplicate CDR3 protein sequences are folded into a single record with the most common DNA and genes. It is TCRdb's table, rather than the study itself, that gives the V and J calls and clone size. The sample records around 330,000 distinct CDR3 sequences, around 5.5% of which are singletons. Less than 9% of the sample is in the top ten clones.

The receptor chain draws on TRBV19 and TRBJ2-7, and possibly TRBD2, on 5 matching bases. This receptor was obtained from a woman aged 18-35 years with alopecia areata. Some clones in this sample may be carry-over from other donors' samples. The specimen was whole blood, collected in connection with sensitization to the hapten diphenylcyclopropenone (DPC). The DNA sequence is TGTGCCAGTAGCCCCCAAACCGGGAAAACCTACGAGCAGTACTTC. Its protein product is CASSPQTGKTYEQYF.